The 31 T cell receptor beta chains presented below share a single source sample, sequenced in a study of blood T cell repertoires in COVID-19. Repertoires were generated with immunoSEQ multiplex PCR, while TCRdb's copy carries only in-frame clones and drops some. The profile shows about 190,000 clones, 84% of them singletons. Sequenced input: peripheral blood. The receptors here all came from a woman in her 70s with active or convalescent COVID-19.

The chain is built from TRBV18 and TRBJ2-3, with 9 bases that match TRBD1. Germline CDR1 KGHSH, CDR2 LQKENI. V dropped 6 bases and J dropped 2; count of bases not matched to a gene: 6. This CDR3 comprises 15 residues. CDR3 sequence reads: CASSTRTGATDTQYF. As DNA, the CDR3 is TGTGCCAGCTCGACTCGGACAGGGGCCACAGATACGCAGTATTTT.

This sequence joins TRBV7-9 and TRBJ2-1, with 9 bases lining up with TRBD2. Germline-derived CDR1 and CDR2 are SEHNR and FQNEAQ (reference sequence). The CDR3 is made up of 16 amino acids. Trimming removed 5 bases from V and 9 bases from J; junction bases left unmatched: 14. The CDR3: CASSPSSSGKVGEQFF. The CDR3 region has the DNA TGTGCCAGCAGCCCATCCTCTAGCGGGAAGGTCGGTGAGCAGTTCTTC.

The CDR3, as DNA: TGTGCCAGCAGCTTAGATTGGGCGGGAGTGGACACCGGGGAGCTGTTTTTT. Its translation: CASSLDWAGVDTGELFF. The rearrangement uses TRBV11-3 and TRBJ2-2; TRBD2 aligns across 7 bases. Germline trimming cut 0 bases from V and 3 bases from J; bases unmatched to any gene: 7. This CDR3 is built from 17 residues. CDR1 SGHNT and CDR2 YENEEA come from the germline V gene.

The rearrangement uses TRBV2 and TRBJ2-3, with a possible D match to TRBD2 (7 bases). This CDR3 spans 13 amino acids. Germline CDR1 SNHLY, CDR2 FYNNEI. V was pared by 6 bases and J by 4 bases, with 11 bases between. This CDR3 reads CASRGGLADTQYF. The CDR3 bases are TGTGCCAGCAGGGGGGGGCTTGCAGATACGCAGTATTTT.

This sequence joins TRBV30 and TRBJ2-3; maybe TRBD2 (5 bases). Trimming pared 4 bases from V and 6 bases from J, leaving 14 bases between. Germline values: CDR1 GTSNPN, CDR2 SVGIG (reference sequence). The CDR3 loop spans 13 amino acids. The chain's CDR3 is CAWNGKPLDTQYF. The CDR3 coding sequence is TGTGCCTGGAACGGGAAACCTCTGGATACGCAGTATTTT.

The rearrangement links TRBV5-1 to TRBJ2-1, with TRBD2 as a possible D gene (6 bases). Germline V lookup: CDR1 SGHRS, CDR2 YFSETQ. The V gene lost 0 bases and the J gene lost 2 bases, with 9 bases spanning the gap. The CDR3 has 15 residues. CDR3 amino acids: CASSLVAVTYNEQFF. The CDR3 bases are TGCGCCAGCAGCTTGGTAGCGGTCACCTACAATGAGCAGTTCTTC.

In this sample, this clone turned up a few times. The J gene is TRBJ2-1, the V gene TRBV4-1, with 11 bases fitting TRBD2. After removal of 1 base from V and 10 bases from J, the junction contained 18 bases not matched to a gene. The CDR3 has 19 amino acids. Germline loops: CDR1 MGHRA, CDR2 YSYEKL. The CDR3: CASSQVGLAGGPGRREQFF. CDR3 DNA: TGCGCCAGCAGCCAAGTGGGGCTAGCGGGAGGCCCGGGGCGGCGCGAGCAGTTCTTC.

The chain recombines TRBV19 with TRBJ2-5; perhaps TRBD1 as D (6 bases). V dropped 3 bases and J dropped 5 bases, with 13 bases sitting between them. This CDR3 has 14 amino acids. Per germline, CDR1 LNHDA and CDR2 SQIVND (reference sequence). CDR3 nucleotide sequence: TGTGCCAGTAGTATCACAGGGTTAGTGGAGACCCAGTACTTC. Encoded protein: CASSITGLVETQYF.

V usage is TRBV12-3 or TRBV12-4 and J usage is TRBJ1-5, with 11 bases that match TRBD1. The V and J ends lost 3 bases and 11 bases, in that order; junction bases with no gene match: 3. CDR3 size: 13 residues. The CDR3 is CASSFRDRGSQHF. In DNA, the CDR3 is TGTGCCAGCAGTTTCCGGGACAGGGGGTCCCAGCATTTT.

This clone was observed a handful of times. V is TRBV4-1 and J is TRBJ2-5, with D tentatively TRBD2 (6 bases). Trimming shortened V by 1 base and J by 3 bases, and 15 bases separated the two germline ends. The CDR3 totals 16 residues. Germline values: CDR1 MGHRA, CDR2 YSYEKL. In nucleotides, the CDR3 is TGCGCCAGCAGCCAAGTAAGGGCTAGCGAAGAAGAGACCCAGTACTTC. Its protein is CASSQVRASEEETQYF.

V gene TRBV5-4 combines with J gene TRBJ2-3, with 7 bases aligning to TRBD1. The CDR3 has 15 residues. CDR1 and CDR2 from the germline V gene are SGHNT and YYREEE (reference sequence). J was trimmed by 0 bases and V by 0 bases; bases with no gene match: 1. The CDR3 sequence is CASSLDRGSTDTQYF. The CDR3 DNA reads TGTGCCAGCAGCTTGGACAGGGGCAGCACAGATACGCAGTATTTT. Supplemented by reference TRBV5-4 and TRBJ2-3, the full variable domain reads ETGVTQSPTHLIKTRGQQVTLRCSSQSGHNTVSWYQQALGQGPQFIFQYYREEENGRGNFPPRFSGLQFPNYSSELNVNALELDDSALYLCASSLDRGSTDTQYFGPGTRLTVL.

The chain has TRBV5-1 and TRBJ1-1; the D is unclear. The CDR3 sequence is 15 residues long. The V and J ends lost 4 bases and 3 bases respectively, with 16 bases between them. Germline CDR1 reads SGHRS; CDR2 reads YFSETQ. CDR3: CASSNQVAGDTEAFF. CDR3 bases: TGCGCCAGCAGCAACCAGGTGGCCGGGGACACTGAAGCTTTCTTT.

DNA for the CDR3: TGTGCCTGGAGCCGAGGACAGGGGGGCTCCTACGAGCAGTACTTC. Translation gives CAWSRGQGGSYEQYF. The chain employs TRBV30 and TRBJ2-7, with 10 bases aligning to TRBD1. The ends lost 3 bases at V and 0 bases at J; junction bases unmatched: 5. The CDR3 loop spans 15 amino acids. CDR1 GTSNPN and CDR2 SVGIG come from the germline V gene (reference sequence).

The rearrangement joins TRBV12-3 or TRBV12-4 to TRBJ1-2; no reliable D call. Trimming stripped 2 bases from V and 12 bases from J, with 13 bases between. This CDR3 spans 12 amino acids. The CDR3 DNA follows: TGTGCCAGCAGTTTAACCGACATCTCCGACACCTTC. This encodes CASSLTDISDTF.

This clone was seen at least ten times. This CDR3 reads CASSAPPGHHNSPLHF. In DNA, the CDR3 is TGTGCCAGCAGCGCCCCTCCGGGACACCATAATTCACCCCTCCACTTT. This chain joins TRBV9 and TRBJ1-6; D is perhaps TRBD1 (6 bases). In germline, CDR1 is SGDLS, CDR2 YYNGEE. V was cut by 3 bases and J by 5 bases, with 15 bases left in between. CDR3 length equals 16 residues.

This clone has more than one count but fewer than ten. The V call is TRBV7-8, the J call TRBJ1-6, with no clear D. CDR1 SGHVS and CDR2 FQNEAQ come from the germline V gene. The CDR3 has 14 residues. Trimming took 5 bases from V and 7 from J, leaving 12 bases between them. CDR3 sequence (DNA): TGTGCCAGCAGCCTGGGCCCTGAGAATTCACCCCTCCACTTT. It specifies CASSLGPENSPLHF.

The chain carries TRBV5-4 and TRBJ2-7, with 9 bases identical to TRBD2. CDR3 length: 15 amino acids. V was pared by 0 bases and J by 0 bases, with 1 base of the junction left unmatched. From germline, CDR1 is SGHNT and CDR2 YYREEE (reference sequence). CDR3 in DNA: TGTGCCAGCAGCTTGGGACTAGCGGTCTCCTACGAGCAGTACTTC. It is translated as CASSLGLAVSYEQYF.

The chain uses TRBV19 and TRBJ2-1, with 10 nucleotides matching TRBD1. CDR3 length: 15 amino acids. The V segment lost 6 bases and the J segment 7 bases; nucleotides outside the gene matches: 9. Germline V gives CDR1 LNHDA, CDR2 SQIVND (reference sequence). The DNA of the CDR3 is TGTGCCAGTAGCCTCTGGACAGGGGGAGCGAATGAGCAGTTCTTC. This codes for CASSLWTGGANEQFF.

The chain carries TRBV27 and TRBJ2-2, with 8 bases fitting TRBD2. The trim removed 6 bases at V and 5 bases at J, leaving 8 bases unmatched. Germline V lookup: CDR1 MNHEY, CDR2 SMNVEV (reference sequence). The CDR3 runs to 15 residues. The CDR3 DNA reads as TGTGCCAGCAGACCGGGACTAGATGGGACCGGGGAGCTGTTTTTT. It yields the protein CASRPGLDGTGELFF.

This clone was counted only a few times. The rearrangement joins TRBV7-9 to TRBJ1-1, with TRBD1 matching over 11 bases. Germline V gene sequence: CDR1 SEHNR, CDR2 FQNEAQ (reference sequence). CDR3 length equals 14 residues. V gave up 5 bases and J gave up 5 bases; unmatched junction bases: 4. Here the CDR3 reads CASSQDRGRTEAFF. The DNA of the CDR3 is TGTGCCAGCAGCCAGGACAGGGGGCGGACTGAAGCTTTCTTT.

The count of this clone is one. The chain carries TRBV7-9 and TRBJ2-2; perhaps TRBD1 as D (5 bases). Trimming took 2 bases from V and 6 from J, leaving 7 bases between them. The CDR3 covers 13 residues. From germline, CDR1 is SEHNR and CDR2 FQNEAQ (reference sequence). The CDR3 region has the DNA TGTGCCAGCAGCTTACAGGGTGCCGGGGAGCTGTTTTTT. Protein sequence: CASSLQGAGELFF.

V usage is TRBV2 and J usage is TRBJ2-7; 7 bases fit TRBD2. CDR3 length equals 15 residues. Per the germline V gene, CDR1 is SNHLY and CDR2 is FYNNEI. V was pared by 6 bases and J by 1 base, with 9 bases of the junction left unmatched. The CDR3 here is CASRLSGIGSYEQYF. CDR3 coding DNA: TGTGCCAGCAGACTAAGCGGGATTGGGTCCTACGAGCAGTACTTC.

The rearrangement joins TRBV19 to TRBJ2-6; a possible D gene is TRBD1 (6 bases). The CDR3 totals 15 residues. The V and J ends lost 3 bases and 2 bases respectively, with 8 bases between them. In germline, CDR1 is LNHDA, CDR2 SQIVND (reference sequence). CDR3 protein: CASSIPGAGANVLTF. The CDR3 nucleotides read TGTGCCAGTAGTATCCCAGGGGCTGGGGCCAACGTCCTGACTTTC.

The rearrangement uses TRBV3-1 (or the pseudogene TRBV3-2) and TRBJ2-1; D unclear. The CDR3 is 14 residues long. V lost 4 bases and J lost 8, with 15 bases in between. The germline CDR1 and CDR2 sequences are LGHDT and YNNKEL (reference sequence). CDR3 in DNA: TGTGCCAGCAGCCGGTCCCAACTGATTCATGAGCAGTTCTTC. Encoded protein: CASSRSQLIHEQFF.

The chain recombines TRBV5-1 with TRBJ1-4; 7 bases line up with TRBD1. Germline V gene data show CDR1 as SGHRS and CDR2 as YFSETQ. The V gene end was trimmed by 2 bases and the J gene end by 8 bases; junction bases not matched to a gene: 9. The CDR3 runs to 15 residues. For the CDR3, the DNA is TGCGCCAGCAGCTTCCTGACAGGGATGGAAGAAAAACTGTTTTTT. The encoded protein is CASSFLTGMEEKLFF.

In its sample, this clone was seen a few times. The chain uses TRBV28 and TRBJ2-5; no clear D gene. Trimming left V 6 bases short and J 7 bases short, with 12 bases between. Germline CDR1 reads MDHEN; CDR2 reads SYDVKM. The CDR3 sequence is 12 residues long. CDR3: CASSDPAGTQYF. The CDR3 DNA reads TGTGCCAGCAGCGATCCCGCCGGGACCCAGTACTTC.

This rearrangement joins TRBV11-3 to TRBJ1-1; D not certain. The CDR3 runs to 15 residues. V lost 4 bases and J 1 base, leaving 13 bases between the germline ends. The germline CDR1 and CDR2 sequences are SGHNT and YENEEA. The CDR3 region has the DNA TGTGCCAGCAGCTCAGGAGGTGGGCAGAACACTGAAGCTTTCTTT. It is translated as CASSSGGGQNTEAFF.

This chain joins TRBV4-1 and TRBJ2-7; D is unresolved. The V end was cut by 1 base, the J end by 6 bases, with 13 bases between. From germline, CDR1 is MGHRA and CDR2 YSYEKL. CDR3 length: 14 residues. CDR3 sequence reads: CASSQVGRSAEQYF. The CDR3 nucleotides are TGCGCCAGCAGCCAAGTCGGCAGGTCGGCCGAGCAGTACTTC.

This clone has a handful of counts. The CDR3 bases are TGTGCCAGTAGGGAAAGGGGCCGCACCGGGGAGCTGTTTTTT. As protein: CASRERGRTGELFF. This chain links TRBV19 with TRBJ2-2, with D possibly being TRBD1 (5 bases). The V end lost 6 bases, the J end lost 4 bases, and 12 bases lay between the germline ends. This CDR3 has 14 amino acids. CDR1 and CDR2 from the germline V gene are LNHDA and SQIVND (reference sequence).

The sample holds one count of this clone. This chain links TRBV2 with TRBJ1-3; TRBD1 matches at 12 bases. The CDR3 is 16 residues long. Germline loops: CDR1 SNHLY, CDR2 FYNNEI. V lost 5 bases and J lost 1; bases outside the gene matches: 3. CDR3 nucleotide sequence: TGTGCCAGCAGTCCGGGACAGGGGGCTTCTGGAAACACCATATATTTT. This sequence encodes CASSPGQGASGNTIYF.

The chain has TRBV2 and TRBJ1-4, with D maybe TRBD1 (6 bases). CDR1 is SNHLY, CDR2 FYNNEI, per germline. V lost 6 bases to trimming and J lost 8 bases, with 22 bases between them. This CDR3 has 16 residues. CDR3 amino acids: CASSGNPTGFSEKLFF. CDR3 sequence (DNA): TGTGCCAGCAGCGGTAACCCTACAGGGTTTTCGGAAAAACTGTTTTTT.